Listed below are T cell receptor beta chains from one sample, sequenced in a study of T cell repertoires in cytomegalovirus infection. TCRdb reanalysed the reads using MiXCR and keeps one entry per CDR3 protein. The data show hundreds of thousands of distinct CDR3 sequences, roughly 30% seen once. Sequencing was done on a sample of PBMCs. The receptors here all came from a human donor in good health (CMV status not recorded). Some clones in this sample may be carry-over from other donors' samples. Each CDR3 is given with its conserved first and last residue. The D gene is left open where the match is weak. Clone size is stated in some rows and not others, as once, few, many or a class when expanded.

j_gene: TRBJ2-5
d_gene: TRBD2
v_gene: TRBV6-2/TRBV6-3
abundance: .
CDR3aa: CASYPSGGPGETQYF
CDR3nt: TGTGCCAGTTACCCTAGCGGGGGGCCGGGAGAGACCCAGTACTTC

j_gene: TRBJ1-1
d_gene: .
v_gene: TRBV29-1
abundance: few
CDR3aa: CSVRSVLANTEAFF
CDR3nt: TGCAGCGTTCGATCGGTTCTCGCGAACACTGAAGCTTTCTTT

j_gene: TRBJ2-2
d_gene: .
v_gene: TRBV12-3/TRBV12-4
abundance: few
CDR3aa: CASSLAHPLGAQTGELFF
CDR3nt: TGTGCCAGCAGTTTAGCGCACCCACTGGGGGCCCAAACCGGGGAGCTGTTTTTT

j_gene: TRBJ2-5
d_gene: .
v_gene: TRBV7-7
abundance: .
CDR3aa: CASGLWGVGETQYF
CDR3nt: TGTGCCAGCGGCTTATGGGGCGTGGGGGAGACCCAGTACTTC

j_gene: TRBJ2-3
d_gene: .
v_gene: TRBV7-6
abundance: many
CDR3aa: CASSDQGGDTQYF
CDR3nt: TGTGCCAGCAGCGACCAAGGGGGAGATACGCAGTATTTT

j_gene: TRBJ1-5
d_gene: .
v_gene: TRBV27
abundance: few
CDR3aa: CASSQTWSQGQPQHF
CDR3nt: TGTGCCAGCAGTCAGACATGGAGCCAGGGTCAGCCCCAGCATTTT

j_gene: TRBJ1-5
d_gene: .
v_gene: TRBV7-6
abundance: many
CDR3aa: CASSLAGGSGNQPQHF
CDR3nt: TGTGCCAGCAGCTTAGCCGGGGGGTCGGGGAATCAGCCCCAGCATTTT

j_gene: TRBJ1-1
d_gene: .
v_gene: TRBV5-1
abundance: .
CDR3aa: CASSLGRTSFMNTEAFF
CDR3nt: TGCGCCAGCAGCCTAGGGAGAACGAGTTTCATGAACACTGAAGCTTTCTTT

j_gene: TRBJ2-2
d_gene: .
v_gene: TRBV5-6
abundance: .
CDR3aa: CASSLVVRTNTGELFF
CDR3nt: TGTGCCAGCAGCTTGGTGGTCAGAACTAACACCGGGGAGCTGTTTTTT

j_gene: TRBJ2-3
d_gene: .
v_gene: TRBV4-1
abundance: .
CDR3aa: CASSQDRPTTDTQYF
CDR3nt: TGCGCCAGCAGCCAAGATCGGCCCACCACGGATACGCAGTATTTT

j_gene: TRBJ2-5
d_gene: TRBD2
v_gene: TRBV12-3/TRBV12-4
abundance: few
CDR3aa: CASSGGLLAGQETQYF
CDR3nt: TGTGCCAGCAGCGGTGGACTTCTAGCGGGCCAAGAGACCCAGTACTTC

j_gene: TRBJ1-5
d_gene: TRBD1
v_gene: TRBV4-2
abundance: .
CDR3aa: CASSQDLGQGSTQPQHF
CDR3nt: TGTGCCAGCAGCCAAGATCTAGGACAGGGGAGCACTCAGCCCCAGCATTTT

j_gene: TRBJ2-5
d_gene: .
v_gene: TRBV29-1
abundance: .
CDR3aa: CSVGRDNQETQYF
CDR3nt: TGCAGCGTTGGTCGGGACAACCAAGAGACCCAGTACTTC

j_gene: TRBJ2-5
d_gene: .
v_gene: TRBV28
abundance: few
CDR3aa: CASSLSTQTQYF
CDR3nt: TGTGCCAGCAGTTTGTCAACGCAGACCCAGTACTTC

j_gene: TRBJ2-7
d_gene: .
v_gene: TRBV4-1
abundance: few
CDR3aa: CASSLSLAFLYEQYF
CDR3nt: TGCGCCAGCAGCCTAAGTTTGGCTTTTCTCTACGAGCAGTACTTC

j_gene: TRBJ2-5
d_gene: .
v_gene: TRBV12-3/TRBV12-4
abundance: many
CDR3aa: CASSFKQKEETQYF
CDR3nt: TGTGCCAGCAGTTTTAAACAGAAAGAAGAGACCCAGTACTTC

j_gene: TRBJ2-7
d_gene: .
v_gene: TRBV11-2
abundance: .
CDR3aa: CACSLDFPGTRLYEQYF
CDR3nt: TGTGCCTGCAGCTTAGACTTCCCCGGGACCAGACTCTACGAGCAGTACTTC

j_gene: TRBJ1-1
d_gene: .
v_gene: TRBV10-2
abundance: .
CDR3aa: CASSDWGNTEAFF
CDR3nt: TGCGCCAGCAGTGACTGGGGGAACACTGAAGCTTTCTTT

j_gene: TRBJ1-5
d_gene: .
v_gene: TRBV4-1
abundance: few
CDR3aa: CASSQDVGKNQPQHF
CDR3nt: TGCGCCAGCAGCCAAGATGTGGGCAAAAATCAGCCCCAGCATTTT

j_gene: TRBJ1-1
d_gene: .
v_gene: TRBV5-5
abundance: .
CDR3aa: CASSMGGLNTEAFF
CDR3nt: TGTGCCAGCAGCATGGGGGGGCTTAACACTGAAGCTTTCTTT

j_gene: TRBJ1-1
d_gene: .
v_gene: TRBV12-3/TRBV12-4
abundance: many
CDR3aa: CASGRGYTEAFF
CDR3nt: TGTGCCAGCGGTCGGGGATACACTGAAGCTTTCTTT

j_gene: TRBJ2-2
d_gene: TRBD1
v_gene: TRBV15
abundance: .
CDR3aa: CATSRGTGTGATGELFF
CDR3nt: TGTGCCACCAGCAGAGGAACCGGGACAGGGGCCACCGGGGAGCTGTTTTTT

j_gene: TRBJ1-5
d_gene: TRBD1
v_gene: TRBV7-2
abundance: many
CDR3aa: CASSPGQGGQPQHF
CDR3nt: TGTGCCAGCAGTCCGGGACAGGGTGGCCAGCCCCAGCATTTT

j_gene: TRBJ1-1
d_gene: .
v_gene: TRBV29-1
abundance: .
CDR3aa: CSAGAGERAFF
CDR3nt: TGCAGCGCCGGGGCCGGGGAGAGGGCTTTCTTT

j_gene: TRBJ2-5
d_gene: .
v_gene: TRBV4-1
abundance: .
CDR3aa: CASSQDPLGRGETQYF
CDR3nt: TGCGCCAGCAGCCAAGACCCTCTGGGCCGGGGAGAGACCCAGTACTTC

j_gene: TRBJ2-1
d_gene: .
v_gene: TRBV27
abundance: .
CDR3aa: CASSRLSSYNEQFF
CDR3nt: TGTGCCAGCAGCCGCTTGAGCTCCTACAATGAGCAGTTCTTC

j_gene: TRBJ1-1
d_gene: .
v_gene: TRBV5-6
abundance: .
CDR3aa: CASSLPSATALNTEAFF
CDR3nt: TGTGCCAGCAGCCTCCCCTCGGCGACGGCGCTGAACACTGAAGCTTTCTTT

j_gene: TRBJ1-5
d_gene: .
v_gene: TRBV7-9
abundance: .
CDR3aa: CASSVGLLQPQHF
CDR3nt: TGTGCCAGCAGCGTAGGTTTGCTTCAGCCCCAGCATTTT